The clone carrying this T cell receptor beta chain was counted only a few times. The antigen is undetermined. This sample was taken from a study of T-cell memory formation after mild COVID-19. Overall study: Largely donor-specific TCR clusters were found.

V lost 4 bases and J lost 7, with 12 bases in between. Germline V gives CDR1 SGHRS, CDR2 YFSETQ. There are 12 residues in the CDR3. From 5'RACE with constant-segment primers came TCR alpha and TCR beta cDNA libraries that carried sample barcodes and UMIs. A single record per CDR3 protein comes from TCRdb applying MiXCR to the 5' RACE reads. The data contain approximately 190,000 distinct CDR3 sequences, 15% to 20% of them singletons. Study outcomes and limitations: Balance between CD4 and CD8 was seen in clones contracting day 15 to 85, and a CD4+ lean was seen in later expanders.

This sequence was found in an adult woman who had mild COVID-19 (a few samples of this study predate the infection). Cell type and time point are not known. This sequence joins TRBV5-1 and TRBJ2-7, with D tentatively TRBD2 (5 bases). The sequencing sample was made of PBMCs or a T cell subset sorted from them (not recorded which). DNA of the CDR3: TGCGCCAGCAGCGAGGGTTCTGGGGAGCAGTACTTC. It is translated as CASSEGSGEQYF.